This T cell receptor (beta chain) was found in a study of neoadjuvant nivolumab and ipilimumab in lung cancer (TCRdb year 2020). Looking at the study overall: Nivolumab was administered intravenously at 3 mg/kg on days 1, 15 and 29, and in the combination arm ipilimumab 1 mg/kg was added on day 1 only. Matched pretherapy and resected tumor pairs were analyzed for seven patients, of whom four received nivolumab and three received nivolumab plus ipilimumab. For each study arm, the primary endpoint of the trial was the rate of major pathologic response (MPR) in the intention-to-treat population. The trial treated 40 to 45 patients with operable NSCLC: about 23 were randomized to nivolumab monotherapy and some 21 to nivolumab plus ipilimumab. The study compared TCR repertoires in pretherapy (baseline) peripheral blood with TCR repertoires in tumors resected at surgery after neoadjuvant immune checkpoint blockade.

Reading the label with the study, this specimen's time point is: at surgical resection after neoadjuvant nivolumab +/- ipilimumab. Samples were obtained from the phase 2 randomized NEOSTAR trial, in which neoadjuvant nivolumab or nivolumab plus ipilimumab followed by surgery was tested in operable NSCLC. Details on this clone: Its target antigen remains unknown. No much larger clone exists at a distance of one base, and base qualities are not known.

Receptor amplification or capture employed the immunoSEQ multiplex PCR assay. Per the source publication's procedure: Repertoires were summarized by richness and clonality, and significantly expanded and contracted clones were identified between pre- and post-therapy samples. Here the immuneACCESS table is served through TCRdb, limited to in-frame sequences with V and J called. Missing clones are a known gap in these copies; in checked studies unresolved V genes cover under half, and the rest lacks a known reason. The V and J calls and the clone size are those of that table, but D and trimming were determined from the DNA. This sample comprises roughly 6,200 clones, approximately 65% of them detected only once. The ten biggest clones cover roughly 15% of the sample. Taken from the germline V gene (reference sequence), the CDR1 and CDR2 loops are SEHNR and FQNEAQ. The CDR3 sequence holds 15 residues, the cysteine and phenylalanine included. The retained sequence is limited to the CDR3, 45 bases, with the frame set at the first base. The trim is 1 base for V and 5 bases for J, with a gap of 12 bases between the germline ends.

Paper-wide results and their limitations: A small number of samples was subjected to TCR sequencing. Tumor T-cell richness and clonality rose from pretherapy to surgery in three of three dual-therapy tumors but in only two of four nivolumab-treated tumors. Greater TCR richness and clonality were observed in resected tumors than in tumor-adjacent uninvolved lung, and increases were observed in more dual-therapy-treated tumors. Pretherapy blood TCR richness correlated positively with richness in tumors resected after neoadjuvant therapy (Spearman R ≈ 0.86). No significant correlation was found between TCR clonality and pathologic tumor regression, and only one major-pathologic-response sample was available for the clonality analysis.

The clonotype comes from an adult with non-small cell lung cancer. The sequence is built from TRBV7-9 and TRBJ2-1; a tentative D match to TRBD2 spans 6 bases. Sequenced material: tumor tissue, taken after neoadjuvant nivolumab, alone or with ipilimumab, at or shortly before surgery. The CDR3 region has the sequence CASSLGGTTDNEQFF. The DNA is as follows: TGTGCCAGCAGCTTAGGCGGGACCACCGACAATGAGCAGTTCTTC.